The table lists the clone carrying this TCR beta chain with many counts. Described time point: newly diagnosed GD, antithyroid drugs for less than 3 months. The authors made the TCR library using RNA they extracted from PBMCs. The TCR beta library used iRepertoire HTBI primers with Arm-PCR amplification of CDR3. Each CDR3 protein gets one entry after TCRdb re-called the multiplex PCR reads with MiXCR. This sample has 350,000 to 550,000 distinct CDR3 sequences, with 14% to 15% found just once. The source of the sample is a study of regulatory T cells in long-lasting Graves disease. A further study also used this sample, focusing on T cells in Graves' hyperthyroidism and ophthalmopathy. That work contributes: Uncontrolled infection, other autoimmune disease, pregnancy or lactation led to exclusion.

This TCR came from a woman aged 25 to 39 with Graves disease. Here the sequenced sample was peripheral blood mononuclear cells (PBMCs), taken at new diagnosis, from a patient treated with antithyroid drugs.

The CDR3 region is CASSPSTSYNEQFF. The DNA of the CDR3 is TGTGCCAGCAGTCCTTCGACGTCTTACAATGAGCAGTTCTTC. The chain couples TRBV6-1 to TRBJ2-1; D is ambiguous. The germline V gene has CDR1 MNHNS and CDR2 SASEGT. Trimming removed 5 bases from V and 4 bases from J, with 12 bases in between. This CDR3 comprises 14 residues.